These 16 T cell receptor beta chains came from one sample sequenced in a study of T cells in Graves' hyperthyroidism and ophthalmopathy. TCR beta CDR3 sequences were amplified from RNA transcripts. The TCR CDR3 first-round RT-PCR relied on the HTBI primer set. TCRdb processed the multiplex PCR reads anew with MiXCR; each CDR3 protein has one entry. Of approximately 590,000 distinct CDR3 sequences listed, around 16% are singletons. Sequencing input: blood. These receptors were obtained from a woman in her twenties or thirties with Graves' hyperthyroidism.

This clonotype came up many times. This sequence joins TRBV3-1 and TRBJ1-6, with D tentatively TRBD1 (6 bases). The CDR3 length is 12 residues. V was clipped by 0 bases and J by 16 bases, with 10 bases between them. Germline V lookup: CDR1 LGHDT, CDR2 YNNKEL (reference sequence). The CDR3 coding sequence is TGTGCCAGCAGCCAAGAGGACAGATGTCTCCACTTT. Its protein is CASSQEDRCLHF.

As regards this clonotype: Since a much larger clone is just one base distant, this may be a read error. The rearrangement uses TRBV28 and TRBJ1-1; weak D call: TRBD1 (5 bases). The CDR3 spans 14 residues. The V end lost 5 bases, the J end lost 6 bases, and 16 bases lay between the germline ends. Germline V gene lookup returns CDR1 MDHEN and CDR2 SYDVKM. The CDR3 nucleotides read TGTGCCAGCAGTCTCCGGGGGGAGTACGCTGAAGCTTTCTTT. This translates into CASSLRGEYAEAFF.

Worth noting for this clonotype: One base away lies a much larger clone, so this may be a sequencing read error. V usage is TRBV29-1 and J usage is TRBJ2-3; D possibly corresponds to TRBD1 (6 bases). Germline loops: CDR1 SQVTM, CDR2 ANQGSEA. This CDR3 spans 11 amino acids. The CDR3 DNA is TGCAGCGTATTACAGGGCGATACGCGGTATTTT. Protein product: CSVLQGDTRYF.

This clonotype was seen ten or more times. This chain connects TRBV20-1 to TRBJ1-1; possibly TRBD1 for D (6 bases). Germline CDR1 DFQATT, CDR2 SNEGSKA (reference sequence). The CDR3 runs to 13 residues. This CDR3 reads CGGDERGNTEAFF. In DNA, the CDR3 is TGCGGGGGCGACGAAAGGGGGAACACTGAAGCTTTCTTT.

This clonotype was counted many times. V usage is TRBV5-1 and J usage is TRBJ2-1; 10 bases are a match to TRBD2. V shed 0 bases and J 9 bases; nucleotides not matched to a gene: 12. In germline, CDR1 is SGHRS, CDR2 YFSETQ. The CDR3 spans 17 residues. The chain's CDR3 is CASSLGGGLAGASEQFF. CDR3 in DNA: TGCGCCAGCAGCTTGGGCGGGGGGCTAGCGGGAGCGAGTGAGCAGTTCTTC.

This clonotype was seen at least ten times. The genes are TRBV20-1 and TRBJ1-1; D not resolved. V was clipped by 8 bases and J by 11 bases, with 18 bases between them. The CDR3 covers 11 residues. Germline CDR1 is DFQATT and CDR2 is SNEGSKA (reference sequence). In nucleotides, the CDR3 is TGCAGTACCGGGGAGGGCGGAACTGCTTTCTTT. This gives the protein CSTGEGGTAFF.

The rearrangement joins TRBV27 to TRBJ2-4; D is tentatively TRBD1 or TRBD2 (5 bases each). The CDR3 has 13 residues. The germline V gene has CDR1 MNHEY and CDR2 SMNVEV (reference sequence). Trimming took 6 bases from V and 9 from J, leaving 15 bases between them. The CDR3 DNA reads TGTGCCAGCAGCTTTGGGGCCCGGGGCATTCAGTACTTC. Its translation is CASSFGARGIQYF.

The chain couples TRBV5-1 to TRBJ2-1; D possibly uses TRBD1 or TRBD2 (7 bases each). Germline CDR1 is SGHRS and CDR2 is YFSETQ. V shed 4 bases and J shed 4 bases, with 24 bases lying between them. This CDR3 comprises 18 residues. Written as DNA, the CDR3 is TGCGCCAGCAGCCTGGACAGGCGCCTAGCGGACGGGTACAATGAGCAGTTCTTC. Residues: CASSLDRRLADGYNEQFF.

This clonotype was counted ten times or more. The CDR3 DNA is TGCAGCGGACATAATACAGGGGGGCAGAACACTGAAGCTTTCTTT. Its protein is CSGHNTGGQNTEAFF. The chain carries TRBV29-1 and TRBJ1-1, with 8 bases aligning to TRBD1. Germline-derived CDR1 and CDR2 are SQVTM and ANQGSEA. CDR3 length: 15 residues. V lost 7 bases to trimming and J lost 1 base; unmatched junction nucleotides: 11.

This clonotype was detected ten times or more. The gene calls are TRBV4-2 and TRBJ2-3, with D possibly being TRBD2 (6 bases). This CDR3 is 16 amino acids long. CDR1 is LGHNA, CDR2 YNFKEQ, per germline. Trimming left V 3 bases short and J 2 bases short, with 15 bases between. CDR3 amino acids: CASSQRRAELTDTQYF. DNA of the CDR3: TGTGCCAGCAGCCAGCGGAGGGCAGAACTCACAGATACGCAGTATTTT.

This clonotype was observed a handful of times. The V gene is TRBV5-1, the J gene TRBJ2-5; TRBD1 matches 7 bases. CDR1 and CDR2 (germline): SGHRS, YFSETQ. This CDR3 is 13 amino acids long. V dropped 6 bases and J dropped 3; count of bases not matched to a gene: 5. The CDR3 is CASNRQGEETQYF. CDR3 nucleotides: TGCGCCAGCAACCGACAGGGCGAAGAGACCCAGTACTTC.

This clonotype has ten or more counts. V is TRBV20-1 and J is TRBJ2-3; either TRBD1 or TRBD2 may fit D (5 bases each). Germline assignment: CDR1 DFQATT and CDR2 SNEGSKA (reference sequence). CDR3 size: 14 residues. V lost 2 bases and J 5 bases, leaving 14 bases between the germline ends. The chain's CDR3 is CSARSGTEGDTQYF. The CDR3 bases are TGCAGTGCTAGATCTGGGACCGAGGGAGATACGCAGTATTTT.

This clonotype was found many times. V usage is TRBV3-1 and J usage is TRBJ2-1, with 7 nucleotides matching TRBD2. The CDR3 is 16 amino acids. The J segment lost 0 bases and the V segment lost 3 bases, leaving 5 bases of the junction unmatched. Germline CDR1 and CDR2: LGHDT and YNNKEL (reference sequence). The DNA of the CDR3 is TGTGCCAGCAGCCATCGTGGGAGGGGCTCCTACAATGAGCAGTTCTTC. Its translation is CASSHRGRGSYNEQFF.

The chain joins TRBV11-3 to TRBJ2-2, with D possibly being TRBD2 (6 bases). V was trimmed by 5 bases and J by 6 bases, leaving 22 bases between them. From germline, CDR1 is SGHNT and CDR2 YENEEA. The CDR3 runs 17 residues. The CDR3 is CASSLSVWEAAAGELFF. The CDR3 nucleotides are TGTGCCAGCAGCCTTTCGGTGTGGGAGGCCGCGGCCGGGGAGCTGTTTTTT.

This clonotype has ten or more counts. The rearrangement links TRBV28 to TRBJ1-5; TRBD1 is a possible D gene (6 bases). Germline CDR1 and CDR2: MDHEN and SYDVKM. Trimming stripped 7 bases from V and 6 bases from J, with 16 bases between. The CDR3 contains 14 residues. The CDR3 spells CASTRGGAVQPQHF. CDR3 in DNA: TGTGCCAGCACCCGAGGGGGAGCCGTTCAGCCCCAGCATTTT.

This clonotype was counted at least ten times. Here the CDR3 DNA reads TGCAGCCTTGGGGCCTCGGATCAGCCCCAGCATTTT. Translating gives CSLGASDQPQHF. The V gene is TRBV20-1, the J gene TRBJ1-5, with a possible D match to TRBD1 (5 bases). Germline V CDR1 and CDR2: DFQATT, SNEGSKA (reference sequence). The CDR3 consists of 12 residues.